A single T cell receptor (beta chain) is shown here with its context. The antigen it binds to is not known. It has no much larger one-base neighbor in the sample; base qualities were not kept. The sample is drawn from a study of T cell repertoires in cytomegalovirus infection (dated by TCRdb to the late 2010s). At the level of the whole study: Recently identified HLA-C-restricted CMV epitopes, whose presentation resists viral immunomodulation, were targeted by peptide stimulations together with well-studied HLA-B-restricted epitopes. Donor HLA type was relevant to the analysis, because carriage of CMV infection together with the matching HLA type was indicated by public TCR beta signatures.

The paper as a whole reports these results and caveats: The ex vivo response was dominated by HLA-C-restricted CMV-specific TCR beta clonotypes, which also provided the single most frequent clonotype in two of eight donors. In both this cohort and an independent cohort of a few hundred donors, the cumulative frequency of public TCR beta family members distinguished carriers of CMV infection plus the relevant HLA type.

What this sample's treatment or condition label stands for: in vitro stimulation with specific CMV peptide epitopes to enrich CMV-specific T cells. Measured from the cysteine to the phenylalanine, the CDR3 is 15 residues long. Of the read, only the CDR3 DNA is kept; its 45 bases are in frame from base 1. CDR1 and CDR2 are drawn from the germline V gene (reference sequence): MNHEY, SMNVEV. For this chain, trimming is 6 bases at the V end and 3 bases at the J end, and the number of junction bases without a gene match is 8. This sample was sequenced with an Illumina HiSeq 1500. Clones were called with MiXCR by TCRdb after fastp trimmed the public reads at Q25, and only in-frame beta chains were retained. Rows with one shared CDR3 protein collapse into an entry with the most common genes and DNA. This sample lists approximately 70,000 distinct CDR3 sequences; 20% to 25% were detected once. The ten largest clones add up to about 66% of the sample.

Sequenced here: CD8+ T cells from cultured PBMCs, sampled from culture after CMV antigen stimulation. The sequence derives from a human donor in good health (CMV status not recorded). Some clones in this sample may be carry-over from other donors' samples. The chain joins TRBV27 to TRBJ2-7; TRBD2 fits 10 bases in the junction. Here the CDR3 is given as CASSQRLAGDYEQYF. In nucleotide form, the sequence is TGTGCCAGCAGCCAGAGGCTAGCGGGAGACTACGAGCAGTACTTC.